This entry describes one T cell receptor (beta chain). The antigen is unknown. A clone one base away is much larger, so this may be a read error. The data are from a study of tumor-infiltrating lymphocytes in primary liver carcinoma. Study-wide points: The top-250-clone fraction was significantly higher in tumors than in blood (p = 0.039).

The V gene's germline CDR1 is SGHRS and CDR2 YFSETQ. This CDR3 spans 14 amino acids. With 6 bases removed from V and 2 bases from J, the gap between germline ends came to 13 bases. Synthesis of TCR beta cDNA was carried out from 500 ng total RNA with a constant-region primer. A slightly modified ARM-PCR protocol with three nested multiplex PCR rounds produced these TCR beta libraries. It was with TRBV1-TRBV30 forward primers and a C-beta reverse primer that the first two PCR rounds were run, at roughly 11 cycles each. TCRdb fed the multiplex PCR reads into MiXCR, producing one record per CDR3 protein. The table records roughly 190,000 distinct CDR3 sequences, 85% of them present only once. Co-extraction yielded RNA and DNA from around 20-30 mg of unsorted bulk tissue.

The sequence was obtained from a man in his forties with primary liver carcinoma and hepatitis B virus infection. The specimen sequenced was tumor tissue from primary liver carcinoma. The V and J genes are TRBV5-1 and TRBJ2-3; the D is unclear. The CDR3 region has the DNA TGCGCCAGCATCTCTCAATCTGACACAGATACGCAGTATTTT. Protein product: CASISQSDTDTQYF.